This is a list of T cell receptor beta chains from one sample in a study of shared clonotypes between healthy human individuals. Generated by immunoSEQ multiplex PCR, the TCRdb table keeps only in-frame clones and is missing some. The sample lists around 1,900,000 clones, 93% occurring once. The sequenced sample was naive CD8+ T cells from PBMCs. These receptors were obtained from a man aged 18 to 30 in good health. Some clones in this sample may be carry-over from other donors' samples. Each CDR3 is given with its conserved first and last residue. The order of the fields is J gene, V gene, CDR3 protein.

>TRBJ2-2|TRBV2
CASSGPQTANTGELFF
>TRBJ2-1|TRBV28
CASSYKPGLAPSYNEQFF
>TRBJ2-7|TRBV7-2
CASSLETSGSFYEQYF
>TRBJ2-5|TRBV13
CASSPYSSGIKQETQYF
>TRBJ2-7|TRBV5-1
CASSLSGETEQYF
>TRBJ2-7|TRBV28
CASSYPRDSGYEQYF
>TRBJ1-1|TRBV5-4
CASSQDNVRRTEAFF
>TRBJ1-1|TRBV6-5
CAAGGGYTEAFF
>TRBJ2-7|TRBV10-1
CASSERVGEVPYEQYF
>TRBJ1-2|TRBV7-8
CASSDLNSGGGNYGYTF
>TRBJ1-3|TRBV28
CASTVPGGPGGNTIYF
>TRBJ1-1|TRBV4-1
CASSHGARFEAFF
>TRBJ2-7|TRBV19
CASGSISGPYEQYF
>TRBJ2-1|TRBV27
CASSLYWTSGYNEQFF
>TRBJ2-7|TRBV7-9
CASSQTAAGFYEQYF
>TRBJ2-5|TRBV7-8
CASSLGARSQETQYF
>TRBJ2-1|TRBV7-2
CASSLGTSGIRLRGNEQFF
>TRBJ2-7|TRBV7-2
CASSLSPPGQGYEQYF
>TRBJ2-2|TRBV7-9
CASRPKTGGLFSGELFF
>TRBJ2-3|TRBV19
CASSMTRFPTDTQYF
>TRBJ1-5|TRBV28
CASSLEGQGYQPQHF
>TRBJ1-2|TRBV19
CASRFFHSGGDYGYTF
>TRBJ1-1|TRBV28
CASSLWAGGPTEAFF
>TRBJ2-7|TRBV18
CASSRGQFSYEQYF
>TRBJ2-7|TRBV27
CASSSVSGSLLGEQYF
>TRBJ1-1|TRBV9
CASSPGDRMNTEAFF
>TRBJ2-1|TRBV19
CASSIVPTGYQPGVF
>TRBJ2-7|TRBV7-9
CASSFVGQGDEQYF
>TRBJ2-2|TRBV15
CATSRDTEQETNTGELFF